The clone carrying this T cell receptor beta chain is judged medium-sized. The data originate from a study of blood T cell repertoires in COVID-19. Study information: Whether acute or convalescent, the COVID-19 samples came from the United States, Italy and Spain. In each case, the material was cDNA or gDNA derived from T cells, B-cell-depleted T cells, or PBMCs.

From germline, CDR1 is LGHDT and CDR2 YNNKEL (reference sequence). The CDR3 length is 16 residues. Trimming shortened V by 3 bases and J by 0 bases, and 14 bases separated the two germline ends. Authors' methods: Estimation of nucleated cell counts was performed using reference gene primer amplification. This table comes from immunoSEQ multiplex PCR, and its TCRdb copy is limited to in-frame clones, with some not included. V and J calls and clone size are copied from that table; D and trimming were computed from the DNA. This sample yields approximately 13,000 clones, of which approximately 73% are seen a single time; less than 25% belongs to the top ten.

The sample taken for sequencing was peripheral blood. The TCR sequence derives from a boy aged 2-9 years with active or convalescent COVID-19. The chain links TRBV3-1 (or the pseudogene TRBV3-2) to TRBJ2-5, with D possibly TRBD1 on 5 matching bases. CDR3 coding DNA: TGTGCCAGCAGCCACCCTAAGGGGAAGTACCAAGAGACCCAGTACTTC. This translates into CASSHPKGKYQETQYF.